These T cell receptor beta chains were read from a single sample in a study of T cell responses to AZD1222 COVID-19 vaccine. Sequencing was performed with immunoSEQ multiplex PCR; in TCRdb, only in-frame clones are kept and a portion is missing. This sample has 98,000 or so clones; roughly 86% occur once, and the top ten carry 3.3%. The sample consisted of peripheral blood, taken 28 days after the second dose of the MenACWY control vaccine. These receptors all come from an adult who received the MenACWY meningococcal vaccine as a control. Each CDR3 is given with its conserved first and last residue. D genes are given only for firm matches. Clone size is stated in some rows and not others, as once, few, many or a class when expanded.

>TRBV29-1|NA|TRBJ1-5|NA
CSVRQGSNQPQHF
TGCAGCGTCCGGCAGGGGAGCAATCAGCCCCAGCATTTT
>TRBV11-2|NA|TRBJ2-7|TRBD2
CASSFIGGTEQYF
TGTGCCAGCAGCTTCATCGGGGGGACCGAGCAGTACTTC
>TRBV7-8|NA|TRBJ1-5|TRBD1
CASSLVARDRDQPQHF
TGTGCCAGCAGCTTAGTTGCACGGGACAGGGATCAGCCCCAGCATTTT
>TRBV5-6|NA|TRBJ2-2|TRBD1
CASSPDRGQIGELFF
TGTGCCAGCAGCCCCGACAGGGGGCAGATCGGGGAGCTGTTTTTT
>TRBV7-9|NA|TRBJ1-2|NA
CASSSGAGNTF
TGTGCCAGCAGCTCAGGTGCTGGAAACACCTTC
>TRBV27|NA|TRBJ2-6|NA
CASSHRGGRLANVLTF
TGTGCCAGCAGCCATAGGGGGGGGCGGCTGGCGAACGTCCTGACTTTC
>TRBV30|NA|TRBJ2-6|NA
CAWTRRGSGANVLTF
TGTGCCTGGACCAGGCGAGGCTCTGGGGCCAACGTCCTGACTTTC
>TRBV3-1/TRBV3-2|NA|TRBJ2-7|NA
CASSSTLYEQYF
TGTGCCAGCAGCTCGACGCTGTACGAGCAGTACTTC
>TRBV27|NA|TRBJ1-6|TRBD1
CASREQGAHSPLHF
TGTGCCAGCAGGGAACAGGGGGCGCATTCACCCCTCCACTTT
>TRBV3-1/TRBV3-2|NA|TRBJ2-1|NA
CASSHLLSGSNEQFF
TGTGCCAGCAGCCACTTGCTCTCCGGATCCAATGAGCAGTTCTTC
>TRBV28|NA|TRBJ1-5|TRBD1
CASRTGASNQPQHF
TGTGCCAGCAGGACAGGGGCGAGCAATCAGCCCCAGCATTTT
>TRBV19|NA|TRBJ2-3|NA
CASSMGVGTDTQYF
TGTGCCAGTAGTATGGGGGTGGGCACAGATACACAGTATTTT
>TRBV5-1|NA|TRBJ1-1|TRBD1
CASSRTGSEAFF
TGCGCCAGCAGCCGGACAGGGAGTGAAGCTTTCTTT
>TRBV5-4|NA|TRBJ2-6|NA
CASSANSGANVLTF
TGTGCCAGCAGCGCGAACTCTGGGGCCAACGTCCTGACTTTC
>TRBV13|NA|TRBJ2-1|TRBD1
CASINRVGQGRNEQFF
TGTGCCAGCATCAATAGGGTGGGACAGGGGCGCAATGAGCAGTTCTTC
>TRBV2|NA|TRBJ2-7|NA
CASSDRASHEQYF
TGTGCCAGCAGTGACAGGGCCAGCCACGAGCAGTACTTC
>TRBV11-2|NA|TRBJ2-3|NA
CASSYSGDTQYF
TGTGCCAGCAGCTATAGTGGGGATACGCAGTATTTT
>TRBV5-1|NA|TRBJ2-3|NA
CASSPQGFPSTDTQYF
TGCGCCAGCAGCCCCCAGGGATTTCCTAGCACAGATACGCAGTATTTT
>TRBV3-1/TRBV3-2|NA|TRBJ2-5|NA
CASRRGTGKETQYF
TGTGCCAGCAGACGGGGAACAGGGAAAGAGACCCAGTACTTC
>TRBV5-1|NA|TRBJ2-7|TRBD1
CASSLDPGTASYEQYF
TGCGCCAGCAGCTTGGACCCCGGGACAGCCTCCTACGAGCAGTACTTC
>TRBV9|few|TRBJ2-2|TRBD1
CASSVGGQGFNTGELFF
TGTGCCAGCAGCGTAGGGGGACAGGGCTTTAACACCGGGGAGCTGTTTTTT
>TRBV12-3/TRBV12-4|NA|TRBJ1-2|NA
CASSMDGYGYTF
TGTGCCAGCAGTATGGACGGCTATGGCTACACCTTC
>TRBV11-2|NA|TRBJ2-1|NA
CASSLDPYEQFF
TGTGCCAGCAGCTTAGATCCCTACGAGCAGTTCTTC
>TRBV3-1/TRBV3-2|NA|TRBJ2-3|TRBD2
CASSQVKRGGLGGTDTQYF
TGTGCCAGCAGCCAAGTGAAGCGGGGGGGCCTCGGGGGCACAGATACGCAGTATTTT
>TRBV14|NA|TRBJ1-2|TRBD1
CASSQDRGQIYGYTF
TGTGCCAGCAGCCAAGATAGGGGACAGATCTATGGCTACACCTTC
>TRBV5-1|NA|TRBJ1-1|TRBD1
CASSLGQGFITEAFF
TGCGCCAGCAGCTTGGGACAGGGATTTATCACTGAAGCTTTCTTT
>TRBV19|NA|TRBJ2-3|TRBD2
CASSMRGDYSTQYF
TGTGCCAGTAGTATGCGGGGGGACTATTCTACGCAGTATTTT
>TRBV6-1|NA|TRBJ1-3|NA
CASSERSRARNTIYF
TGTGCCAGCAGTGAAAGGTCCAGGGCAAGAAACACCATATATTTT
>TRBV6-6|NA|TRBJ2-7|TRBD2
CASIGSGAYEQYF
TGTGCCAGCATCGGGAGCGGGGCCTACGAGCAGTACTTC
>TRBV5-6|NA|TRBJ2-4|NA
CASSFRREANIQYF
TGTGCCAGCAGCTTTAGGAGGGAAGCAAACATTCAGTACTTC
>TRBV2|NA|TRBJ2-7|NA
CASSFQGARQYF
TGTGCCAGCAGCTTCCAAGGGGCGCGGCAGTACTTC
>TRBV6-5|NA|TRBJ1-2|TRBD1
CASSYSKTGTYGYTF
TGTGCCAGCAGTTACTCCAAGACAGGGACTTATGGCTACACCTTC
>TRBV7-2|NA|TRBJ2-2|TRBD2
CASSPTSGANTGELFF
TGTGCCAGCAGCCCCACTAGCGGGGCTAACACCGGGGAGCTGTTTTTT
>TRBV9|NA|TRBJ2-3|TRBD2
CASSVESGEDTTDTQYF
TGTGCCAGCAGCGTAGAAAGCGGGGAGGACACCACAGATACGCAGTATTTT
>TRBV11-1|NA|TRBJ2-7|TRBD1
CASQGQGVYEQYF
TGTGCCAGCCAGGGACAGGGTGTCTACGAGCAGTACTTC
>TRBV3-1/TRBV3-2|NA|TRBJ1-2|TRBD1
CASSQITKDRGNGYTF
TGTGCCAGCAGCCAAATCACCAAGGACAGGGGAAATGGCTACACCTTC
>TRBV13|NA|TRBJ2-1|NA
CASSSIRAPPYNEQFF
TGTGCCAGCAGCTCGATCCGGGCCCCCCCCTACAATGAGCAGTTCTTC
>TRBV25-1|NA|TRBJ2-5|NA
CASSEPLVTETQYF
TGTGCCAGCAGTGAACCCCTAGTAACCGAGACCCAGTACTTC
>TRBV4-1|NA|TRBJ1-2|NA
CASSQDLSAIGYTF
TGCGCCAGCAGCCAAGATCTTTCGGCTATTGGCTACACCTTC
>TRBV18|NA|TRBJ2-5|NA
CASSDNQETQYF
TGTGCCAGCTCAGACAACCAAGAGACCCAGTACTTC
>TRBV28|NA|TRBJ2-7|NA
CASADRRRRSSYEQYF
TGTGCCAGCGCGGACCGGCGGAGGCGATCCTCCTACGAGCAGTACTTC
>TRBV28|NA|TRBJ1-2|NA
CASRLRGPYGYTF
TGTGCCAGCAGATTAAGGGGCCCCTATGGCTACACCTTC
>TRBV11-2|NA|TRBJ1-1|NA
CASTYLDLNTEAFF
TGTGCCAGCACCTACCTCGACTTGAACACTGAAGCTTTCTTT
>TRBV7-9|NA|TRBJ2-1|NA
CASSLEGLSEQFF
TGTGCCAGCAGCTTAGAAGGTCTTTCAGAGCAGTTCTTC
>TRBV6-5|NA|TRBJ2-1|NA
CASSRGVSYNEQFF
TGTGCCAGCAGCCGAGGGGTCTCCTACAATGAGCAGTTCTTC
>TRBV7-2|NA|TRBJ2-1|TRBD1
CASSALGQGWWEQFF
TGTGCCAGCAGCGCGCTGGGACAGGGGTGGTGGGAGCAGTTCTTC
>TRBV2|NA|TRBJ1-1|NA
CASMRGMNTEAFF
TGTGCCAGCATGAGAGGGATGAACACTGAAGCTTTCTTT